This paragraph covers one T cell receptor (beta chain) sequence. Antigen: not known. The authors gated naive CD8 T cells as CD8+CD4-CCR7+CD45RA+ for sorting. Trimming stripped 6 bases from V and 8 bases from J, with 16 bases between. Germline loops: CDR1 LNHDA, CDR2 SQIVND (reference sequence). The CDR3 is made up of 13 amino acids. These data belong to a study of molecular identifiers for immune sequencing clone quantification. Study results and limitations: Should identical TCR molecules share a barcode, the sizes of highly expanded clones could be underestimated. More than 97% of effector molecules, versus under 1% of naive-cell molecules, belonged to clones above 20 RNA copies.

Bulk TCR library preparation followed previously described methods with listed TCR primers. Each CDR3 protein gets one entry after TCRdb re-called the PCR reads with MiXCR. The sample shows under 600,000 distinct CDR3 sequences, roughly 26% of them seen only once. The sample consisted of naive CD8+ T cells from blood, with Jurkat cell RNA spiked in. Subset here: FACS-sorted CD8+CD4-CCR7+CD45RA+ naive T cells. The clonotype was recovered from a human donor in good health. Some libraries in this study had Jurkat cell RNA spiked in. The V call is TRBV19, the J call TRBJ1-2, with D tentatively TRBD1 (5 bases). Here the CDR3 DNA reads TGTGCCAGTAGGGATACGGGACCAGCAGGCTACACCTTC. Translated, it gives CASRDTGPAGYTF. The full variable domain, completed using reference TRBV19 and TRBJ1-2, is DGGITQSPKYLFRKEGQNVTLSCEQNLNHDAMYWYRQDPGQGLRLIYYSQIVNDFQKGDIAEGYSVSREKKESFPLTVTSAQKNPTAFYLCASRDTGPAGYTFGSGTRLTVV.